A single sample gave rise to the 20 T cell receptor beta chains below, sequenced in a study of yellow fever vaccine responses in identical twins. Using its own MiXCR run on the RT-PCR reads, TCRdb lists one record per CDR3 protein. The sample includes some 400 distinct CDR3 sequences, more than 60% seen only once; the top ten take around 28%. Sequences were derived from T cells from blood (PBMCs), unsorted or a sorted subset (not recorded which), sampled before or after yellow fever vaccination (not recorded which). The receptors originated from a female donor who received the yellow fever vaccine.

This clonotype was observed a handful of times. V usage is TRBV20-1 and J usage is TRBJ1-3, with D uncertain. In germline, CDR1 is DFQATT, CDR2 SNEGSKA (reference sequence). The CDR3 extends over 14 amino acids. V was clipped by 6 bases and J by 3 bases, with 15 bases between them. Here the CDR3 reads CSAPDLTFGNTIYF. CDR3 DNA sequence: TGCAGTGCCCCCGACCTGACATTTGGAAACACCATATATTTT.

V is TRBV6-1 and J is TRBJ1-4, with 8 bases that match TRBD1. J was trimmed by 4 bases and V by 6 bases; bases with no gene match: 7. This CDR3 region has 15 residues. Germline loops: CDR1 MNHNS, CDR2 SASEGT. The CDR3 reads CASRPTGAGNEKLFF. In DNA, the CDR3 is TGTGCCAGCAGACCGACAGGGGCGGGTAATGAAAAACTGTTTTTT.

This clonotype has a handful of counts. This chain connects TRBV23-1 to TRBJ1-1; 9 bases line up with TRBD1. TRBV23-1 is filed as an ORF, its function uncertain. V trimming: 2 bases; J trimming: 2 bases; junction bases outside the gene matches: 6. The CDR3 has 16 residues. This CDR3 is CASSQKGQGCNTEAFF. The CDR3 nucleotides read TGCGCCAGCAGTCAAAAGGGACAGGGCTGTAACACTGAAGCTTTCTTT.

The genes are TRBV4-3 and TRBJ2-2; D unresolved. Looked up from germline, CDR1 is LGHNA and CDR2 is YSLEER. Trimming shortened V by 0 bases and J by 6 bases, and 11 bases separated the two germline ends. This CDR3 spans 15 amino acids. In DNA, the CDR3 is TGCGCCAGCAGCCAAGATGTAGTGAGGTCCGGGGAGCTGTTTTTT. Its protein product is CASSQDVVRSGELFF.

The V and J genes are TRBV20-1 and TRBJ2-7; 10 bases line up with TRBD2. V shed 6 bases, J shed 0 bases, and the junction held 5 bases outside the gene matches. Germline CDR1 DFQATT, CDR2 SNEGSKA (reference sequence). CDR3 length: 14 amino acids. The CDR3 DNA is TGCAGTGCACCAACTAGCGGGGCCTCCTACGAGCAGTACTTC. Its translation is CSAPTSGASYEQYF.

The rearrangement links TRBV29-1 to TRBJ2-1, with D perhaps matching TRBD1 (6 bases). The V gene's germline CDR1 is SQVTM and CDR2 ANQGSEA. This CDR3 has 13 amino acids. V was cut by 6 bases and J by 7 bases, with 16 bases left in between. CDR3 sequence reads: CSVPDLQGNEQFF. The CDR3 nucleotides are TGCAGCGTCCCAGACCTCCAGGGGAATGAGCAGTTCTTC.

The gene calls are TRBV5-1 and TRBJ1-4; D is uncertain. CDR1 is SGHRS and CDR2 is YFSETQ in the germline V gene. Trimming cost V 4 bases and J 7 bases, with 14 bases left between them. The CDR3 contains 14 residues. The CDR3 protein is CASSPEALREKLFF. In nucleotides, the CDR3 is TGCGCCAGCAGCCCGGAGGCGTTGCGTGAAAAACTGTTTTTT.

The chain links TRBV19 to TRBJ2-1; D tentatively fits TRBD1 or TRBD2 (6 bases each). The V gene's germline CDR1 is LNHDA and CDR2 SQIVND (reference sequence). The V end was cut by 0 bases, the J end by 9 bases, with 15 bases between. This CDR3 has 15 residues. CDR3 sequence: CASSIEGGELGEQFF. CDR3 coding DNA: TGTGCCAGTAGTATAGAGGGGGGCGAGTTGGGTGAGCAGTTCTTC.

The CDR3 nucleotides are TGTGCCAGCAGCTTAGGGTTGGGACTAGCGGGAGAAAACACCGGGGAGCTGTTTTTT. This encodes CASSLGLGLAGENTGELFF. The chain combines TRBV13 with TRBJ2-2; 14 bases fit TRBD2. The trim removed 0 bases at V and 2 bases at J, leaving 5 bases unmatched. The CDR3 sequence is 19 residues long. Germline lookup yields CDR1 PRHDT and CDR2 FYEKMQ (reference sequence).

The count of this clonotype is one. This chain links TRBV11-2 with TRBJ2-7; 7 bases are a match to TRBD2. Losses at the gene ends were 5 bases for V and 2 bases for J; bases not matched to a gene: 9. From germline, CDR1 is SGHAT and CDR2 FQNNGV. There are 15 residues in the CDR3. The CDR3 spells CASSPGLNAAYEQYV. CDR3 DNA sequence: TGTGCCAGCAGCCCGGGACTAAATGCCGCCTACGAGCAGTACGTC.

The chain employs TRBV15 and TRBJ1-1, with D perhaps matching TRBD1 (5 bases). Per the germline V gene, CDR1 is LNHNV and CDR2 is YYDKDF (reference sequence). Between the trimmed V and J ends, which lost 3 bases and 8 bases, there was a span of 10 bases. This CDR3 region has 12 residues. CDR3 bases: TGTGCCACCAGCAGGAGATGGGGGGAAGCTTTCTTT. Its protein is CATSRRWGEAFF.

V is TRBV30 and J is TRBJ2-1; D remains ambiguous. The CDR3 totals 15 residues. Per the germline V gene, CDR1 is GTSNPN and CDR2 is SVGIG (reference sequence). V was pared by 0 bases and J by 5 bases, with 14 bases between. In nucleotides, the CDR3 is TGTGCCTGGAGTGTAATGTTCTTCGGGCACAATGAGCAGTTCTTC. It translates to CAWSVMFFGHNEQFF.

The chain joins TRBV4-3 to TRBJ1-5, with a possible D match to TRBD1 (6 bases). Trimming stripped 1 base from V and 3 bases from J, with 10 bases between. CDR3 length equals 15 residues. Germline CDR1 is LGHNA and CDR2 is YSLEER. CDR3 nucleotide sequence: TGCGCCAGCAGCCAAGGGACAGACAACAATCAGCCCCAGCATTTT. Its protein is CASSQGTDNNQPQHF.

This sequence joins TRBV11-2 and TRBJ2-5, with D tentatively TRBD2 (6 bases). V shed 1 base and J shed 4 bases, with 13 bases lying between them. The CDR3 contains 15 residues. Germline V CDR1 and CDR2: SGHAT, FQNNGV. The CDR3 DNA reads TGTGCCAGCAGCTTAGTGAGTGGCGGGGTAGAGACCCAGTACTTC. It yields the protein CASSLVSGGVETQYF.

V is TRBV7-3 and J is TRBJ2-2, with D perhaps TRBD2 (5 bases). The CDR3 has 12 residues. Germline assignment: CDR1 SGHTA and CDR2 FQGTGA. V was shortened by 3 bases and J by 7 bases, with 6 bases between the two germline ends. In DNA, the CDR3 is TGTGCCAGCAGCTTGGGAGTCGGGGAGCTGTTTTTT. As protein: CASSLGVGELFF.

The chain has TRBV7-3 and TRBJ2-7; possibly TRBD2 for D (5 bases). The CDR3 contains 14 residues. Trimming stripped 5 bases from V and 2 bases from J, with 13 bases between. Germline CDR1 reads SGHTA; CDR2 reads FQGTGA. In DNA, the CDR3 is TGTGCCAGCAGCCAAAGCGGAACTGCCTACGAGCAGTACTTC. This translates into CASSQSGTAYEQYF.

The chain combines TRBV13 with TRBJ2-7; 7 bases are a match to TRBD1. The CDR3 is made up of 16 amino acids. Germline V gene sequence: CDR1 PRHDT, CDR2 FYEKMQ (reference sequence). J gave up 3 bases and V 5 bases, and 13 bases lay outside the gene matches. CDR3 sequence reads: CASSVPRTGDVYEQYV. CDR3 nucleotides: TGTGCCAGCAGCGTACCCCGTACAGGGGATGTCTACGAGCAGTACGTC.

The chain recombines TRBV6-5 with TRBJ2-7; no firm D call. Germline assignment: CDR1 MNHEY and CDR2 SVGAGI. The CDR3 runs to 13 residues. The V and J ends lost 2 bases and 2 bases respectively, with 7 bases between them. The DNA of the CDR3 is TGTGCCAGCAGTTACGCGGCAGCCTACGAGCAGTACTTC. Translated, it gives CASSYAAAYEQYF.

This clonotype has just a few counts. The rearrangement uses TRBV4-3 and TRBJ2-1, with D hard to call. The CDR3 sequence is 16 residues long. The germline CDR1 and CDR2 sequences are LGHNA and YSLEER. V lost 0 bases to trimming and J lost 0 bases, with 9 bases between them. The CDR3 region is CASSQDALSSYNEQFF. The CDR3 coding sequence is TGCGCCAGCAGCCAAGATGCGTTAAGCTCCTACAATGAGCAGTTCTTC.

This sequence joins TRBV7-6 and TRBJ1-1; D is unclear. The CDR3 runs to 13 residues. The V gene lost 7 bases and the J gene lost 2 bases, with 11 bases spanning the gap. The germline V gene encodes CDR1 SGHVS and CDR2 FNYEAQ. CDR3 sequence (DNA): TGTGCCAGCACCAGAGGAGACAACACTGAAGCTTTCTTT. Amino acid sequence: CASTRGDNTEAFF. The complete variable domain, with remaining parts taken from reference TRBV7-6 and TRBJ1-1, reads GAGVSQSPRYKVTKRGQDVALRCDPISGHVSLYWYRQALGQGPEFLTYFNYEAQQDKSGLPNDRFSAERPEGSISTLTIQRTEQRDSAMYRCASTRGDNTEAFFGQGTRLTVV.